This entry lists 31 T cell receptor beta chains sequenced from one sample in a study of spatial heterogeneity in lung cancer (dated by TCRdb to about 2019). Paper-wide results and their limitations: A correlation was observed between the number of expanded intratumoral alpha and beta TCRs and the tumor nonsynonymous mutation count.

Their cognate antigens are unknown. The method behind the library was 5' RACE. The reads were generated on a NextSeq 500. TCRdb redid the processing of the public reads, applying fastp at Q25 and MiXCR, and retained in-frame beta chains. Each CDR3 protein appears once, grouped with its most common genes and DNA. Recorded for this sample are roughly 7,700 distinct CDR3 sequences; 5% to 6% of them occurred a single time. The ten largest account for 20% to 30% of the sample. This specimen's time point label, per the study, means: sample taken at primary tumor resection. Sequences were derived from lung tumor tissue, sampled at surgery. The receptors here all came from a male donor with early-stage non-small cell lung cancer.

This clonotype was seen more than once but under ten times. The rearrangement links TRBV5-1 to TRBJ1-5; D uncertain. Germline V CDR1 and CDR2: SGHRS, YFSETQ. The germline V and J ends were trimmed by 0 bases and 1 base, with 8 bases remaining between them. CDR3 length equals 15 residues. The CDR3 DNA is TGCGCCAGCAGCTTGGCCGGAAAGAGCAATCAGCCCCAGCATTTT. Protein sequence: CASSLAGKSNQPQHF.

This chain uses TRBV30 with TRBJ1-2; 11 bases fit TRBD1. The V and J ends lost 1 base and 5 bases, in that order; junction bases with no gene match: 3. This CDR3 has 14 residues. Germline values: CDR1 GTSNPN, CDR2 SVGIG (reference sequence). The CDR3 is CAWSGGQGAYGYTF. The CDR3 DNA reads as TGTGCCTGGAGTGGCGGACAGGGGGCTTATGGCTACACCTTC.

This clonotype occurred many times. The rearrangement links TRBV19 to TRBJ2-2; a weak D match, TRBD1 (6 bases). Germline lookup yields CDR1 LNHDA and CDR2 SQIVND (reference sequence). This CDR3 has 13 amino acids. V was clipped by 2 bases and J by 7 bases, with 8 bases between them. The DNA of the CDR3 is TGTGCCAGTAGTATAATGGGACACGGGGAGCTGTTTTTT. Residues: CASSIMGHGELFF.

This clonotype was recorded many times. The gene calls are TRBV28 and TRBJ1-6; maybe TRBD1 (5 bases). The V end was cut by 5 bases, the J end by 2 bases, with 10 bases between. The CDR3 extends over 15 amino acids. CDR1 and CDR2 from the germline V gene are MDHEN and SYDVKM. CDR3 loop: CASSPQGPYNSPLHF. For the CDR3, the DNA is TGTGCCAGCAGTCCCCAGGGTCCCTATAATTCACCCCTCCACTTT.

This clonotype was seen ten or more times. The chain couples TRBV5-1 to TRBJ2-2; TRBD1 agrees at 9 bases. The CDR3 consists of 15 residues. From germline, CDR1 is SGHRS and CDR2 YFSETQ. The V and J ends lost 3 bases and 1 base, in that order; junction bases with no gene match: 1. This chain's CDR3 is CASSSGQGNTGELFF. The CDR3 DNA sequence: TGCGCCAGCAGCTCGGGACAGGGGAACACCGGGGAGCTGTTTTTT.

There are many counts of this clonotype. The chain uses TRBV5-1 and TRBJ2-1; TRBD2 matches at 7 bases. The CDR3 is 17 residues long. Germline CDR1 is SGHRS and CDR2 is YFSETQ. With V trimmed by 5 bases and J by 4 bases, 15 bases remained unmatched. The DNA for the CDR3 is TGCGCCAGCAGTCGGGGACTCCGGGACTACGGGTACAATGAGCAGTTCTTC. Amino acid sequence: CASSRGLRDYGYNEQFF.

This chain links TRBV4-1 with TRBJ2-3; the match to TRBD1 covers 8 bases. The CDR3 has 19 amino acids. Germline CDR1 reads MGHRA; CDR2 reads YSYEKL. The V gene end was trimmed by 5 bases and the J gene end by 0 bases; junction bases not matched to a gene: 16. CDR3 sequence reads: CASSSRTGTGESSTDTQYF. Written as DNA, the CDR3 is TGCGCCAGCAGCTCCCGAACCGGGACAGGCGAATCTAGCACAGATACGCAGTATTTT.

This chain links TRBV5-8 with TRBJ2-3; D perhaps matches TRBD1 (5 bases). Trimming removed 5 bases at V and 2 bases at J, with 12 bases between. This CDR3 spans 14 amino acids. Germline CDR1 is SGHTS and CDR2 is YDEGEE. For the CDR3, the DNA is TGTGCCAGCAGGACAGCTCTATTCACAGATACGCAGTATTTT. It yields the protein CASRTALFTDTQYF.

By share, this clonotype counts as medium-sized. This sequence joins TRBV28 and TRBJ1-1; 7 nucleotides match TRBD1. The CDR3 runs 13 residues. After removal of 5 bases from V and 3 bases from J, the junction contained 3 bases not matched to a gene. CDR1 and CDR2 (germline): MDHEN, SYDVKM. CDR3 sequence: CASSPGTDTEAFF. The CDR3 DNA reads as TGTGCCAGCAGTCCCGGGACAGACACTGAAGCTTTCTTT.

This clonotype has at least ten counts. V and J are TRBV11-2 and TRBJ2-7; 9 positions match TRBD1. Germline trimming cut 5 bases from V and 2 bases from J; bases unmatched to any gene: 7. The CDR3 is 15 residues long. The germline gives CDR1 SGHAT, CDR2 FQNNGV. The DNA of the CDR3 is TGTGCCAGCAGCCCCTGGACAGGGGAGGCCTACGAGCAGTACTTC. It encodes CASSPWTGEAYEQYF.

Many counts were recorded for this clonotype. The chain has TRBV20-1 and TRBJ2-2; a weak D match, TRBD1 (5 bases). V was shortened by 6 bases and J by 6 bases, with 14 bases between the two germline ends. This CDR3 has 13 amino acids. The germline V gene encodes CDR1 DFQATT and CDR2 SNEGSKA (reference sequence). CDR3 protein: CSAQARAAGELFF. The CDR3 bases are TGCAGTGCCCAAGCCAGGGCGGCCGGGGAGCTGTTTTTT.

This clonotype rates as large (0.1 to 1%). The chain uses TRBV29-1 and TRBJ2-3; D remains unclear. The CDR3 contains 10 residues. V was shortened by 4 bases and J by 7 bases, with 6 bases between the two germline ends. Germline loops: CDR1 SQVTM, CDR2 ANQGSEA. The CDR3 coding sequence is TGCAGCGTTGTGTGGAATACGCAGTATTTT. This sequence encodes CSVVWNTQYF.

This clonotype was counted a few times. The chain uses TRBV10-3 and TRBJ1-2, with 7 bases identical to TRBD1. Germline V CDR1 and CDR2: ENHRY, SYGVKD. V lost 4 bases and J lost 1; bases outside the gene matches: 6. The CDR3 contains 15 residues. The CDR3 bases are TGTGCCATCAGTGGCAGACAGGGAAATAACTATGGCTACACCTTC. Its translation is CAISGRQGNNYGYTF.

This clonotype is categorized as medium-sized. The genes are TRBV7-2 and TRBJ1-2; 7 bases are a match to TRBD1. The trim removed 0 bases at V and 8 bases at J, leaving 3 bases unmatched. Per the germline V gene, CDR1 is SGHTA and CDR2 is FQGNSA. CDR3 length equals 13 residues. The CDR3 region has the DNA TGTGCCAGCAGCTTAGCAGTAGGGGGCGGCTACACCTTC. Amino acids: CASSLAVGGGYTF. The variable domain in full, completed from reference TRBV7-2 and TRBJ1-2, reads GAGVSQSPSNKVTEKGKDVELRCDPISGHTALYWYRQSLGQGLEFLIYFQGNSAPDKSGLPSDRFSAERTGGSVSTLTIQRTQQEDSAVYLCASSLAVGGGYTFGSGTRLTVV.

The J gene is TRBJ2-5, the V gene TRBV7-2; no clear D. V lost 1 base to trimming and J lost 2 bases, with 8 bases between them. Germline V gene data show CDR1 as SGHTA and CDR2 as FQGNSA. This CDR3 comprises 14 residues. CDR3 in amino acids: CASSLVFSQETQYF. The CDR3 DNA sequence: TGTGCCAGCAGCTTAGTCTTCAGTCAAGAGACCCAGTACTTC.

CDR3 sequence: CASSFGRGSHNEQFF. The CDR3, as DNA: TGTGCCAGCAGCTTCGGGCGAGGAAGCCACAATGAGCAGTTCTTC. This chain connects TRBV7-8 to TRBJ2-1; D is ambiguous. This CDR3 comprises 15 residues. V was trimmed by 3 bases and J by 5 bases, leaving 14 bases between them. Germline V gene data show CDR1 as SGHVS and CDR2 as FQNEAQ.

J is TRBJ1-6 and V is TRBV20-1, with no clear D. The CDR3 is 11 residues long. The germline CDR1 and CDR2 sequences are DFQATT and SNEGSKA (reference sequence). Trimming shortened V by 7 bases and J by 9 bases, and 10 bases separated the two germline ends. CDR3: CSVGSASPLHF. For the CDR3, the DNA is TGCAGTGTAGGGAGCGCTTCACCCCTCCACTTT.

The table lists this clonotype with many counts. The chain recombines TRBV21-1 with TRBJ2-3; TRBD1 reflects the table's D call only, with no check against the DNA. TRBV21-1 is given as a pseudogene. This CDR3 comprises 17 residues. The CDR3 nucleotides are TGTGCCAGCAGCAAAACCTACGGGCAGGGACCCACAGATACGCAGTATTTT. Protein: CASSKTYGQGPTDTQYF.

This clonotype was seen repeatedly, ten times or more. The chain combines TRBV19 with TRBJ2-2; 7 bases agree with TRBD1. CDR3 length: 17 amino acids. The V gene end was trimmed by 3 bases and the J gene end by 2 bases; junction bases not matched to a gene: 9. Germline assignment: CDR1 LNHDA and CDR2 SQIVND (reference sequence). CDR3 residues: CASSMKLGQLNTGELFF. In nucleotides, the CDR3 is TGTGCCAGTAGTATGAAATTGGGACAGCTAAACACCGGGGAGCTGTTTTTT.

This clonotype occurred a few times. The rearrangement uses TRBV28 and TRBJ2-4, with D perhaps TRBD2 (6 bases). The CDR3 totals 14 residues. CDR1 and CDR2 from the germline V gene are MDHEN and SYDVKM. The germline V and J ends were trimmed by 6 bases and 7 bases, with 16 bases remaining between them. The CDR3 nucleotides are TGTGCCAGCAGACCCGGAGGGACGGGGAACATTCAGTACTTC. Amino acid sequence: CASRPGGTGNIQYF.

This clonotype was seen a few times. This chain connects TRBV7-6 to TRBJ2-5, with D unclear. This CDR3 contains 11 residues. Germline V lookup: CDR1 SGHVS, CDR2 FNYEAQ. The germline V and J ends were trimmed by 7 bases and 2 bases, with 5 bases remaining between them. CDR3 loop: CASTLQETQYF. Here the CDR3 DNA reads TGTGCCAGCACCCTTCAAGAGACCCAGTACTTC.

This clonotype was counted many times. The chain combines TRBV29-1 with TRBJ1-5; 7 nucleotides line up with TRBD1. The V segment lost 4 bases and the J segment 2 bases; nucleotides outside the gene matches: 2. The CDR3 contains 13 residues. Germline values: CDR1 SQVTM, CDR2 ANQGSEA. As DNA, the CDR3 is TGCAGCGTTGGGCAGGGGGGCAATCAGCCCCAGCATTTT. This translates into CSVGQGGNQPQHF.

This clonotype appeared many times. The chain recombines TRBV19 with TRBJ1-4; 9 bases line up with TRBD1. The CDR3 extends over 15 amino acids. Germline CDR1 and CDR2: LNHDA and SQIVND (reference sequence). Germline trimming cut 3 bases from V and 8 bases from J; bases unmatched to any gene: 7. As DNA, the CDR3 is TGTGCCAGTAGTATGTCGGGACAGGGAGAAGAAAAACTGTTTTTT. It specifies CASSMSGQGEEKLFF.

This clonotype was seen repeatedly, ten times or more. CDR3: CSARDFGLAGGDTQYF. The DNA of the CDR3 is TGCAGTGCTAGAGATTTTGGACTAGCGGGAGGAGATACGCAGTATTTT. The chain uses TRBV20-1 and TRBJ2-3, with TRBD2 matching over 14 bases. This CDR3 is built from 16 residues. Looked up from germline, CDR1 is DFQATT and CDR2 is SNEGSKA (reference sequence). V lost 0 bases to trimming and J lost 5 bases; unmatched junction nucleotides: 4.

This clonotype was found many times. This chain joins TRBV7-2 and TRBJ2-7; no reliable D call. Between the trimmed V and J ends, which lost 2 bases and 7 bases, there was a span of 9 bases. The CDR3 loop spans 12 amino acids. CDR1 SGHTA and CDR2 FQGNSA come from the germline V gene. The CDR3 nucleotides read TGTGCCAGCAGCTTAAACTCTCGAGAGCAGTACTTC. Encoded protein: CASSLNSREQYF.

The sample holds many counts of this clonotype. CDR3 bases: TGTGCCAGCAGCCCTTTACAGGGTAATCAGCCCCAGCATTTT. This gives the protein CASSPLQGNQPQHF. The chain links TRBV12-3 or TRBV12-4 to TRBJ1-5, with a tentative D call TRBD1 (6 bases). The ends were cut back, 6 bases at V and 4 bases at J, with 13 bases in the middle. This CDR3 contains 14 residues.

This clonotype was observed many times. The V and J genes are TRBV28 and TRBJ1-1; D is uncertain. Germline assignment: CDR1 MDHEN and CDR2 SYDVKM. This CDR3 contains 14 residues. The V and J ends lost 5 bases and 1 base respectively, with 11 bases between them. In DNA form, the CDR3 reads TGTGCCAGCAGTCCTACAAGCTCGAACACTGAAGCTTTCTTT. Protein sequence: CASSPTSSNTEAFF.

Ten or more counts support this clonotype. The gene calls are TRBV27 and TRBJ2-3, with 12 bases identical to TRBD2. The V segment lost 6 bases and the J segment 4 bases; nucleotides outside the gene matches: 8. Germline V CDR1 and CDR2: MNHEY, SMNVEV (reference sequence). This CDR3 is 16 amino acids long. The CDR3: CASSLTSGRSPDTQYF. Written as DNA, the CDR3 is TGTGCCAGCAGCCTGACTAGCGGGAGATCGCCAGATACGCAGTATTTT.

This clonotype came up many times. The DNA for the CDR3 is TGCAGCGTCGCGGGACGAAGGAACACTGAAGCTTTCTTT. Protein product: CSVAGRRNTEAFF. The chain joins TRBV29-1 to TRBJ1-1, with a weak D call TRBD1 (5 bases). This CDR3 contains 13 residues. V was shortened by 6 bases and J by 1 base, with 12 bases between the two germline ends. Germline CDR1 is SQVTM and CDR2 is ANQGSEA.

The table lists this clonotype with many counts. The genes are TRBV13 and TRBJ2-7, with 7 bases matching TRBD1. Germline-derived CDR1 and CDR2 are PRHDT and FYEKMQ (reference sequence). Losses at the gene ends were 4 bases for V and 3 bases for J; bases not matched to a gene: 15. CDR3 length: 17 amino acids. CDR3 sequence reads: CASSSPSGQAPFYEQYF. The CDR3 region has the DNA TGTGCCAGCAGCTCCCCCTCAGGACAGGCTCCTTTCTACGAGCAGTACTTC.

This clonotype has a count of ten or more. The J gene is TRBJ2-3, the V gene TRBV5-6; TRBD1 agrees at 7 bases. V lost 4 bases and J lost 2; bases outside the gene matches: 7. Looked up from germline, CDR1 is SGHDT and CDR2 is YYEEEE. There are 15 residues in the CDR3. As DNA, the CDR3 is TGTGCCAGCAGCCAGGGACAGCCGATCACAGATACGCAGTATTTT. This sequence encodes CASSQGQPITDTQYF.